The TCR beta chain under discussion was sequenced for a study of cytomegalovirus exposure and HLA in healthy donors. Whole-study findings and limits: Highly shared variants forming one cluster were likely a sequencing artifact. Beyond CMV serostatus, there was no information to go on about immune exposure. Several of the most significant clusters appeared linked to common viral pathogens, based on a later analysis.

Remarks on this clone: Its antigen is unknown.

The PCR employed 60 Vbeta primers together with 13 Jbeta primers. The method was immunoSEQ multiplex PCR; TCRdb's version includes in-frame clones alone and lacks a portion of them. The sample includes around 94,000 clones, approximately 88% seen only once; the top ten take 2.1%. The CDR3 is made up of 16 amino acids. With V trimmed by 5 bases and J by 3 bases, 10 bases remained unmatched. Germline values: CDR1 PRHDT, CDR2 FYEKMQ (reference sequence). V is TRBV13 and J is TRBJ2-3; TRBD2 aligns across 8 bases. The material sequenced was PBMCs. The sequence derives from a man younger than 35 in good health and CMV-seronegative. CDR3 region: CASSPTGTGGTDTQYF. The CDR3 nucleotides read TGTGCCAGCAGCCCAACCGGCACGGGAGGGACAGATACGCAGTATTTT. The complete variable domain, with remaining parts taken from reference TRBV13 and TRBJ2-3, reads AAGVIQSPRHLIKEKRETATLKCYPIPRHDTVYWYQQGPGQDPQFLISFYEKMQSDKGSIPDRFSAQQFSDYHSELNMSSLELGDSALYFCASSPTGTGGTDTQYFGPGTRLTVL.